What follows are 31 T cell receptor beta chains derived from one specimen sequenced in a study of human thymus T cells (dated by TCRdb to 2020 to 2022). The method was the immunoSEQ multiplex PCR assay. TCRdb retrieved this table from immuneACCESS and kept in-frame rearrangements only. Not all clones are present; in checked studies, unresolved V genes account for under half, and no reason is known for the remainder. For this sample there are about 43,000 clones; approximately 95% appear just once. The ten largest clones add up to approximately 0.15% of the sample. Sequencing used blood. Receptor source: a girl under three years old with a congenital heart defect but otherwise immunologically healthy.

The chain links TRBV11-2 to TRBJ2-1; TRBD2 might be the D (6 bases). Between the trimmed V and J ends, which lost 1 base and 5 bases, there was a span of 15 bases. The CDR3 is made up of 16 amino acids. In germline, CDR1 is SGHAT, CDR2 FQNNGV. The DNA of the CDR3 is TGTGCCAGCAGCTTAGGTGGGGCGGGAATCCACAATGAGCAGTTCTTC. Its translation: CASSLGGAGIHNEQFF.

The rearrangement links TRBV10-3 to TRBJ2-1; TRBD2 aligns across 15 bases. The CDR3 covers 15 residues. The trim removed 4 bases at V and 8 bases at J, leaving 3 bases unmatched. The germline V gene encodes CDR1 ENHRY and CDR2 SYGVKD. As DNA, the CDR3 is TGTGCCATCAGTGGGACTAGCGGGAGGGGCTATGAGCAGTTCTTC. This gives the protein CAISGTSGRGYEQFF.

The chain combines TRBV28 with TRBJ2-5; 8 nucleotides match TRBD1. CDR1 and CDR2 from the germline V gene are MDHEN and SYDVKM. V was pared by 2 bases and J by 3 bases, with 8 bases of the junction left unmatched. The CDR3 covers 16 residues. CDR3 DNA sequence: TGTGCCAGCAGTTTACTGATACAGGGGGGTGAAGAGACCCAGTACTTC. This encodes CASSLLIQGGEETQYF.

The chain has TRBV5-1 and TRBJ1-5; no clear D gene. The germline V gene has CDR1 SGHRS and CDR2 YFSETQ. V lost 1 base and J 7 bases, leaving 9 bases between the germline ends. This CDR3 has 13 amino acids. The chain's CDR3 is CASSLSEEQPQHF. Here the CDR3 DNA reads TGCGCCAGCAGCTTGTCAGAGGAACAGCCCCAGCATTTT.

CDR3 nucleotide sequence: TGCGCCAGCAGCCCGGGGACTAGCGGGGCCAATCGGCAGTACTTC. It codes for CASSPGTSGANRQYF. V gene TRBV5-1 combines with J gene TRBJ2-7; 13 bases are shared with TRBD2. CDR3 size: 15 residues. The ends lost 4 bases at V and 9 bases at J; junction bases unmatched: 10. Germline values: CDR1 SGHRS, CDR2 YFSETQ.

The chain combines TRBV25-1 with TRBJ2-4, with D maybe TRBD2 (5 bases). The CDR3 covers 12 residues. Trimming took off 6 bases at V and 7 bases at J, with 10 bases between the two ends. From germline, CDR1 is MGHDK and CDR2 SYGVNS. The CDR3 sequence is CASRGSGNIQYF. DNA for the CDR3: TGTGCCAGCAGGGGGAGTGGGAACATTCAGTACTTC.

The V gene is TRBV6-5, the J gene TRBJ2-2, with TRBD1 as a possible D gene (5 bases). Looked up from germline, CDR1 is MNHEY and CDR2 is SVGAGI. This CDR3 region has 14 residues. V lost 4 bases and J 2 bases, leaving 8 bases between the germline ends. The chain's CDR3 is CASSLDRNTGELFF. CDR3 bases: TGTGCCAGCAGTTTAGACAGAAACACCGGGGAGCTGTTTTTT.

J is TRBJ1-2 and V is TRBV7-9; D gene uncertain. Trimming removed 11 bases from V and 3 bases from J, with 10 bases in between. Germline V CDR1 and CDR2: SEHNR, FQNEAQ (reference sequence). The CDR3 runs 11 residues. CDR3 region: CAPRPHYGYTF. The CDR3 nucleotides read TGTGCCCCGCGGCCTCACTATGGCTACACCTTC.

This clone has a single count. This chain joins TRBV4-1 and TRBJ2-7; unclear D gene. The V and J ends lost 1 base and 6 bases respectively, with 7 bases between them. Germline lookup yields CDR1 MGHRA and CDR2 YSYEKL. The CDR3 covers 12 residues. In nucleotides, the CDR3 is TGCGCCAGCAGCCAAGTATTAGGCGAGCAGTACTTC. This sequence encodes CASSQVLGEQYF.

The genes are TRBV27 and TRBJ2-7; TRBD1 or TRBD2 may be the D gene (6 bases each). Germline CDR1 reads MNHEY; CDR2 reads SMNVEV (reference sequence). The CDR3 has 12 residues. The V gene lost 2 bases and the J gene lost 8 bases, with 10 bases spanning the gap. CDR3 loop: CASSLLGGQQYF. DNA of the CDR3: TGTGCCAGCAGTTTACTGGGGGGCCAGCAGTACTTC.

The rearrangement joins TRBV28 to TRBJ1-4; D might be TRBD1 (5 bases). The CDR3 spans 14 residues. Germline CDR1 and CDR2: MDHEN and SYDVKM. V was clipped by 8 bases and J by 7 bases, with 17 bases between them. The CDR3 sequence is CASGGTGVGEKLFF. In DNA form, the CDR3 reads TGTGCCAGCGGAGGGACGGGGGTTGGTGAAAAACTGTTTTTT.

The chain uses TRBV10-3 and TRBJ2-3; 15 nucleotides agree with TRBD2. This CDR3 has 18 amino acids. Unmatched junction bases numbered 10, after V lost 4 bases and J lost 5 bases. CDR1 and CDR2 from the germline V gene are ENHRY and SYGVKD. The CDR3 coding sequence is TGTGCCATCAGTGTAATTAGGACTAGCGGGAGGGGAAGAGATACGCAGTATTTT. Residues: CAISVIRTSGRGRDTQYF.

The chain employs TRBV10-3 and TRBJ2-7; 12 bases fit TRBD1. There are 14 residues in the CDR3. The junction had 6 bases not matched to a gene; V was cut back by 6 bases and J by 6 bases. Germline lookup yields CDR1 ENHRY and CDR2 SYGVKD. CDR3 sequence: CAIRGTGGTAEQYF. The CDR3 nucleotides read TGTGCCATCAGGGGGACAGGGGGCACGGCCGAGCAGTACTTC.

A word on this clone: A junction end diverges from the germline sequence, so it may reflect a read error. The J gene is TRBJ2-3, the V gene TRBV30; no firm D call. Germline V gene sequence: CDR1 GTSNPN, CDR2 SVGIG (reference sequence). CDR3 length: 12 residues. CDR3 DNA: TGTGCCTGGAGTGTAAGCAGAGATACGCAGTATTTT. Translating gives CAWSVSRDTQYF.

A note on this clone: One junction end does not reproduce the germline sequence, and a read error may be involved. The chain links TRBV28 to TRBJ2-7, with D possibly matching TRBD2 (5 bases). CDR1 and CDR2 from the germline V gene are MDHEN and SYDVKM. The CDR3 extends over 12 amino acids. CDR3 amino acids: CASRDSGRGHDF. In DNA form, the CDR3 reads TGTGCCAGCAGGGACTCAGGCCGCGGGCATGACTTC.

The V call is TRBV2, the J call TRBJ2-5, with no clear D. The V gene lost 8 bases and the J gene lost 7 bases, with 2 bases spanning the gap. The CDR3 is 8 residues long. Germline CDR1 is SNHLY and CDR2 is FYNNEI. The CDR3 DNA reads TGTGCCAGCGGGACCCAGTACTTC. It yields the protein CASGTQYF.

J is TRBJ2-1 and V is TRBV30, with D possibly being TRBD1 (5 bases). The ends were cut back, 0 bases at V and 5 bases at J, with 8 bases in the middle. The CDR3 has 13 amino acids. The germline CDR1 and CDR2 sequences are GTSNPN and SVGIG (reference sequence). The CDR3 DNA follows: TGTGCCTGGAGTGTAAGACAGAACAATGAGCAGTTCTTC. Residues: CAWSVRQNNEQFF.

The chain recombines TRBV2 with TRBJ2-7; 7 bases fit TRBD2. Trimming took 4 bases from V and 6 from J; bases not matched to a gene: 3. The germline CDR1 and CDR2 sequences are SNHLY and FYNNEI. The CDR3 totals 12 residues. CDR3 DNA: TGTGCCAGCAGTGGAAGCGGGACCGAGCAGTACTTC. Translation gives CASSGSGTEQYF.

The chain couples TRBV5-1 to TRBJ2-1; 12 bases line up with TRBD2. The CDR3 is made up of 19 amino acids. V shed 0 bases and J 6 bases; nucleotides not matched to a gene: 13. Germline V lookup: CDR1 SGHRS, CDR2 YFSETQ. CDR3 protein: CASSLAGLAGGPGVNEQFF. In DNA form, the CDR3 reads TGCGCCAGCAGCTTGGCCGGGCTAGCGGGAGGGCCTGGGGTCAATGAGCAGTTCTTC.

The CDR3 loop reads CASSPDAGQSYEQYF. CDR3 nucleotide sequence: TGTGCCAGCAGCCCCGACGCGGGACAGTCCTACGAGCAGTACTTC. The chain has TRBV5-4 and TRBJ2-7; perhaps TRBD1 as D (7 bases). In germline, CDR1 is SGHNT, CDR2 YYREEE (reference sequence). The V and J ends lost 4 bases and 1 base respectively, with 15 bases between them. This CDR3 is built from 15 residues. The whole variable domain, remainder taken from reference TRBV5-4 and TRBJ2-7, is ETGVTQSPTHLIKTRGQQVTLRCSSQSGHNTVSWYQQALGQGPQFIFQYYREEENGRGNFPPRFSGLQFPNYSSELNVNALELDDSALYLCASSPDAGQSYEQYFGPGTRLTVT.

The CDR3 nucleotides read TGTGCCAGCAGTCCCTTGACTAGCGGGAGGGCCAGCTCCTACGAGCAGTACTTC. Protein: CASSPLTSGRASSYEQYF. The rearrangement uses TRBV27 and TRBJ2-7, with 14 bases aligning to TRBD2. This CDR3 region has 18 residues. The trim removed 5 bases at V and 0 bases at J, leaving 9 bases unmatched. CDR1 and CDR2 (germline): MNHEY, SMNVEV (reference sequence).

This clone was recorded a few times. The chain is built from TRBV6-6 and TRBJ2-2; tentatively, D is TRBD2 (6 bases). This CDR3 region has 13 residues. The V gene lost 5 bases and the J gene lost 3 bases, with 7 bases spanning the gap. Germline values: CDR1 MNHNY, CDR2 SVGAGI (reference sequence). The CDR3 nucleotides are TGTGCCAGCAGTAGCGGGTACACCGGGGAGCTGTTTTTT. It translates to CASSSGYTGELFF.

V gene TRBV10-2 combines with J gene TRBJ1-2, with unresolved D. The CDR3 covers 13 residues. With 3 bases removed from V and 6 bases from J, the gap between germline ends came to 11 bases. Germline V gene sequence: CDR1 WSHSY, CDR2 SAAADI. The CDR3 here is CASSDAGRDGYTF. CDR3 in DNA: TGCGCCAGCAGTGACGCGGGAAGGGATGGCTACACCTTC.

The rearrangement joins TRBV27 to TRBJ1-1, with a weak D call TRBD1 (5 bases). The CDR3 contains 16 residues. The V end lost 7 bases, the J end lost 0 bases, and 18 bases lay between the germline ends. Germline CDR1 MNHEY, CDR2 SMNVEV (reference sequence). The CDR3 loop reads CASTTIRDGMNTEAFF. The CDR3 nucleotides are TGTGCCAGCACCACAATCCGGGACGGTATGAACACTGAAGCTTTCTTT.

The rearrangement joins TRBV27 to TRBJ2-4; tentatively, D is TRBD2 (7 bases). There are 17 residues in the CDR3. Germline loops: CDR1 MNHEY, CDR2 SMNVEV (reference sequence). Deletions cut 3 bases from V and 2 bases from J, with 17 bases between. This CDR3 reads CASSFLAGASSKNIQYF. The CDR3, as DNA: TGTGCCAGCAGTTTCCTGGCGGGGGCGTCTTCCAAAAACATTCAGTACTTC.

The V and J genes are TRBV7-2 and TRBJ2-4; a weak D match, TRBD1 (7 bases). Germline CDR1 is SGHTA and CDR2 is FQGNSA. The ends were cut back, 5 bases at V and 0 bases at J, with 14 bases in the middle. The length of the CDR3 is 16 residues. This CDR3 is CASSPRRDRAKNIQYF. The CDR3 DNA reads TGTGCCAGCAGCCCACGGCGGGACAGAGCCAAAAACATTCAGTACTTC.

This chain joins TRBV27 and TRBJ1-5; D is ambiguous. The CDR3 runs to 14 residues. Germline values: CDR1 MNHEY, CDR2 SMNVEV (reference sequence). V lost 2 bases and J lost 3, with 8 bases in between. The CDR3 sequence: CASSLKHFNQPQHF. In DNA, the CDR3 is TGTGCCAGCAGTTTAAAACATTTCAATCAGCCCCAGCATTTT.

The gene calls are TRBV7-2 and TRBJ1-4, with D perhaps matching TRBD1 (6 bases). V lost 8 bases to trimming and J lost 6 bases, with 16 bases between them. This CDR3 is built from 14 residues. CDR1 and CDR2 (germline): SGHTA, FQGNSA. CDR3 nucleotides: TGTGCCAGCCGCAGAGGGGGGGCGGATGAAAAACTGTTTTTT. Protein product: CASRRGGADEKLFF.

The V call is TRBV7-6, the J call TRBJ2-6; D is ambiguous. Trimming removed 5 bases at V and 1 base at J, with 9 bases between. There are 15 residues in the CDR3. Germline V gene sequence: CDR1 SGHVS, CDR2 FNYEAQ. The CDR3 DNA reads TGTGCCAGCAGCCCCCCTTTTTCTGGGGCCAACGTCCTGACTTTC. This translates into CASSPPFSGANVLTF.

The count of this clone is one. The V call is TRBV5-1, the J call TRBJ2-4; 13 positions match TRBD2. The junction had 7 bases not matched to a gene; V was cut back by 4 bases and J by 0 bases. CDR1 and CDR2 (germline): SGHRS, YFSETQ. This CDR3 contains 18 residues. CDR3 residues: CASSPGTSGTIAKNIQYF. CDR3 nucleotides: TGCGCCAGCAGCCCCGGGACTAGCGGGACTATAGCCAAAAACATTCAGTACTTC.

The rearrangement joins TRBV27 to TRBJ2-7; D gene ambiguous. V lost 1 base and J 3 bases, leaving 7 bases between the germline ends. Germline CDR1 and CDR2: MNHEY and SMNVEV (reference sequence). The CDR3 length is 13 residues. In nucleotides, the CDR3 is TGTGCCAGCAGTTTATACCCCGACTACGAGCAGTACTTC. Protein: CASSLYPDYEQYF.